The 12 T cell receptor beta chains below all came from one sample that was sequenced in a study of T-cell memory formation after mild COVID-19. TCRdb reprocessed the 5' RACE reads with MiXCR, giving one entry per CDR3 protein. This sample yields 250,000 to 300,000 distinct CDR3 sequences, of which approximately 8.4% are seen a single time; 22% belongs to the top ten. The material sequenced was PBMCs or a T cell subset sorted from them (not recorded which). Every receptor here comes from a young man who had mild COVID-19 (a few samples of this study predate the infection). Cell type and time point are not known.

This sequence joins TRBV4-3 and TRBJ1-1; D is unresolved. Trimming shortened V by 4 bases and J by 6 bases, and 12 bases separated the two germline ends. Germline V lookup: CDR1 LGHNA, CDR2 YSLEER. The CDR3 is 13 amino acids. CDR3 DNA sequence: TGCGCCAGCAGCCTCGACCGGAGTTCTGAAGCTTTCTTT. It yields the protein CASSLDRSSEAFF.

This clonotype has a count of ten or more. The rearrangement links TRBV6-2 or TRBV6-3 to TRBJ2-7; the D gene could be TRBD1 or TRBD2 (5 bases each). Germline V lookup: CDR1 MNHEY, CDR2 SVGEGT. The CDR3 spans 16 residues. V was shortened by 6 bases and J by 4 bases, with 22 bases between the two germline ends. CDR3: CASSRRGPRITYEQYF. CDR3 DNA sequence: TGTGCCAGCAGCCGAAGGGGACCGCGAATTACTTACGAGCAGTACTTC.

This clonotype appeared a few times. A read error may produce the germline difference seen at one junction end. The chain joins TRBV6-1 to TRBJ1-2; D unresolved. CDR1 is MNHNS, CDR2 SASEGT, per germline. This CDR3 has 10 amino acids. The CDR3 coding sequence is TGTGCCAGCAGTGAACCGGGCCCGGTCTTC. The encoded protein is CASSEPGPVF.

The chain links TRBV4-2 to TRBJ2-3; the D gene is possibly TRBD1 (5 bases). Germline values: CDR1 LGHNA, CDR2 YNFKEQ. Trimming pared 1 base from V and 2 bases from J, leaving 16 bases between. CDR3 size: 17 residues. CDR3 bases: TGTGCCAGCAGCCAAGGGAGCACTGGGGCCTACACAGATACGCAGTATTTT. This encodes CASSQGSTGAYTDTQYF.

In this sample, this clonotype turned up a few times. This chain uses TRBV2 with TRBJ2-5; maybe TRBD2 (5 bases). This CDR3 is built from 14 residues. Germline V gene lookup returns CDR1 SNHLY and CDR2 FYNNEI. The V gene lost 8 bases and the J gene lost 4 bases, with 17 bases spanning the gap. The CDR3 protein is CASLGFLAGETQYF. DNA for the CDR3: TGTGCCAGCCTGGGGTTCCTAGCAGGAGAGACCCAGTACTTC.

The sample holds a few counts of this clonotype. The J gene is TRBJ2-7, the V gene TRBV7-2; no firm D call. This CDR3 spans 13 amino acids. V lost 5 bases and J 5 bases, leaving 13 bases between the germline ends. The germline V gene has CDR1 SGHTA and CDR2 FQGNSA. The CDR3 bases are TGTGCCAGCAGCCAGGACCGTTCCCACGAGCAGTACGTC. Protein product: CASSQDRSHEQYV.

Only a few counts were recorded for this clonotype. The chain recombines TRBV4-1 with TRBJ1-3; D is undetermined. The V gene lost 4 bases and the J gene lost 8 bases, with 12 bases spanning the gap. The length of the CDR3 is 13 residues. Germline values: CDR1 MGHRA, CDR2 YSYEKL. This chain's CDR3 is CASSLSPWDTIYF. For the CDR3, the DNA is TGCGCCAGCAGCCTATCTCCGTGGGACACCATATATTTT.

The sample holds a few counts of this clonotype. The J gene is TRBJ2-7, the V gene TRBV6-2 or TRBV6-3; D remains unclear. Trimming removed 4 bases from V and 3 bases from J, with 13 bases in between. The CDR3 is 14 residues long. CDR1 MNHEY and CDR2 SVGEGT come from the germline V gene. Written as DNA, the CDR3 is TGTGCCAGCAGTTCCCTGCGCTCAGTCTACGAGCAGTACGTC. As protein: CASSSLRSVYEQYV.

This clonotype occurred many times. The chain joins TRBV5-1 to TRBJ1-4; TRBD1 aligns across 7 bases. The CDR3 runs to 14 residues. V was pared by 3 bases and J by 5 bases, with 4 bases of the junction left unmatched. Germline V gives CDR1 SGHRS, CDR2 YFSETQ. Here the CDR3 reads CASSSTTGNEKLFF. The CDR3 nucleotides are TGCGCCAGCAGCTCGACGACAGGGAATGAAAAACTGTTTTTT.

This clonotype was counted only a few times. The chain recombines TRBV2 with TRBJ2-5; D may be TRBD1 or TRBD2 (5 bases each). The germline V gene has CDR1 SNHLY and CDR2 FYNNEI. CDR3 length: 12 amino acids. Deletions cut 2 bases from V and 7 bases from J, with 8 bases between. The CDR3 DNA sequence: TGTGCCAGCAGTGAACGGGGCGGGACCCAGTACTTC. This codes for CASSERGGTQYF. Together with reference TRBV2 and TRBJ2-5, the CDR3 gives the full variable domain: EPEVTQTPSHQVTQMGQEVILRCVPISNHLYFYWYRQILGQKVEFLVSFYNNEISEKSEIFDDQFSVERPDGSNFTLKIRSTKLEDSAMYFCASSERGGTQYFGPGTRLLVL.

This clonotype was counted ten times or more. V gene TRBV6-5 combines with J gene TRBJ2-6, with D perhaps matching TRBD1 (5 bases). V lost 6 bases and J lost 0, with 9 bases in between. CDR1 and CDR2 from the germline V gene are MNHEY and SVGAGI. The CDR3 is 15 residues long. In DNA, the CDR3 is TGTGCCAGCAGCCCCCAGGGCTCTGGGGCCAACGTCCTGACTTTC. Its translation is CASSPQGSGANVLTF.

This clonotype showed up many times. The gene calls are TRBV7-2 and TRBJ1-6; 9 bases line up with TRBD1. Germline trimming cut 4 bases from V and 12 bases from J; bases unmatched to any gene: 7. The CDR3 length is 14 residues. In germline, CDR1 is SGHTA, CDR2 FQGNSA. Here the CDR3 DNA reads TGTGCCAGCAGCTCCGGGACAGGGCAACGACCCCTCCACTTT. Protein product: CASSSGTGQRPLHF.